This T cell receptor beta chain was recorded in a study of technical replicates of blood from a few donors. Method: immunoSEQ multiplex PCR; TCRdb's copy keeps in-frame clones and lacks some. In the table there are tens of thousands of clones, roughly 90% of which are singletons. The CDR3 extends over 13 amino acids. Trimming stripped 1 base from V and 5 bases from J, with 8 bases between. CDR1 SGHDN and CDR2 FVKESK come from the germline V gene. The specimen was T cells isolated from PBMCs. The chain combines TRBV14 with TRBJ1-1; no firm D call. This TCR was sampled from a human donor in good health. CDR3 nucleotides: TGTGCCAGCAGCCAAGGCCTGACTACTGAAGCTTTCTTT. The encoded protein is CASSQGLTTEAFF. The full variable domain, with the rest looked up from reference TRBV14 and TRBJ1-1, is EAGVTQFPSHSVIEKGQTVTLRCDPISGHDNLYWYRRVMGKEIKFLLHFVKESKQDESGMPNNRFLAERTGGTYSTLKVQPAELEDSGVYFCASSQGLTTEAFFGQGTRLTVV.